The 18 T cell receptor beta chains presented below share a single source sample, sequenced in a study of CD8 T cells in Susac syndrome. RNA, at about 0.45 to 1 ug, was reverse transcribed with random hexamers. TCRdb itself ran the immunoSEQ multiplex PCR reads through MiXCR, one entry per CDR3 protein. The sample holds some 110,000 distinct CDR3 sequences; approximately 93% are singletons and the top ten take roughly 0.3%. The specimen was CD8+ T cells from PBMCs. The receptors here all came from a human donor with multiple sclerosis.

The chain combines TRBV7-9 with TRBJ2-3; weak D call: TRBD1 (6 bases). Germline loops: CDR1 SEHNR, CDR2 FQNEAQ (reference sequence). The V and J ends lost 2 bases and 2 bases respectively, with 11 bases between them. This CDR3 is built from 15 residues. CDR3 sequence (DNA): TGTGCCAGCAGCTTATACGGACAGTCCACAGATACGCAGTATTTT. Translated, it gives CASSLYGQSTDTQYF.

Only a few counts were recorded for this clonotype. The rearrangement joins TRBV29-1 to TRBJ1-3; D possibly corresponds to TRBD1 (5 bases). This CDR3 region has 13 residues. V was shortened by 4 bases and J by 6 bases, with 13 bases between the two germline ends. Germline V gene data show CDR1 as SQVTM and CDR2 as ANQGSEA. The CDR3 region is CSVARLGENTIYF. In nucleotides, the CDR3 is TGCAGCGTTGCGCGTTTAGGGGAAAACACCATATATTTT. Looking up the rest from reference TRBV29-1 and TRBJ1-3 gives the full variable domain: SAVISQKPSRDICQRGTSLTIQCQVDSQVTMMFWYRQQPGQSLTLIATANQGSEATYESGFVIDKFPISRPNLTFSTLTVSNMSPEDSSIYLCSVARLGENTIYFGEGSWLTVV.

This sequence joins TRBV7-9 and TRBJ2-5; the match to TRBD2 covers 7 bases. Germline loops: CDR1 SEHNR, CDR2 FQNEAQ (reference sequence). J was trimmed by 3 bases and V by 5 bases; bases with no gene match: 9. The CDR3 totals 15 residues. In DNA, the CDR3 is TGTGCCAGCAGCCCTCGACTAGCAGATAAAGAGACCCAGTACTTC. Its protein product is CASSPRLADKETQYF.

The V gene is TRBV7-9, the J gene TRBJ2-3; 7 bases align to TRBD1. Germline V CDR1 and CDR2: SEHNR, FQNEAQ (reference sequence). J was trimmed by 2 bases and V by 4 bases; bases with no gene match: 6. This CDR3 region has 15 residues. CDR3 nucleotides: TGTGCCAGCAGCTCCGGGACAGATCTCACAGATACGCAGTATTTT. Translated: CASSSGTDLTDTQYF.

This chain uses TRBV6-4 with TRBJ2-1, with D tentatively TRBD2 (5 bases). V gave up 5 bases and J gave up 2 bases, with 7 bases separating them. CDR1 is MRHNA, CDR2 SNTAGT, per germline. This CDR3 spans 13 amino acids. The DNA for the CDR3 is TGTGCCAGCAGTCACGGGGCCTACAATGAGCAGTTCTTC. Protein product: CASSHGAYNEQFF.

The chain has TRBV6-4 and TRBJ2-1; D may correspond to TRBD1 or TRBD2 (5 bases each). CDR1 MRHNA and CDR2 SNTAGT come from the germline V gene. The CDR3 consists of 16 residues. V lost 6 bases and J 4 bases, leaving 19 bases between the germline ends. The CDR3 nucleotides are TGTGCCAGCAGCACCGACCGGGACGGTGCATACAATGAGCAGTTCTTC. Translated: CASSTDRDGAYNEQFF.

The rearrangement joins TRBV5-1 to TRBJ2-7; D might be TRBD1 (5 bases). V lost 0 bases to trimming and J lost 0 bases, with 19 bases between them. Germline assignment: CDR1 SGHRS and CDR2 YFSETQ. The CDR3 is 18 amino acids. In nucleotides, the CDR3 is TGCGCCAGCAGCTTGGTGCCCCCCGGGCAGGGCGTCTCCTACGAGCAGTACTTC. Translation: CASSLVPPGQGVSYEQYF.

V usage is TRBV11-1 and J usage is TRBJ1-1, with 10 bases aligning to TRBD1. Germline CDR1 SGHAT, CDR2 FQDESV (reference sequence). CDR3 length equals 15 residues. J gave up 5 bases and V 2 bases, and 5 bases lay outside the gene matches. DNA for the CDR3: TGTGCCAGCAGCTTACGAAGGACAGGGGGGACTGAAGCTTTCTTT. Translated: CASSLRRTGGTEAFF. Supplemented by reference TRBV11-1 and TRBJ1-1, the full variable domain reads EAEVAQSPRYKITEKSQAVAFWCDPISGHATLYWYRQILGQGPELLVQFQDESVVDDSQLPKDRFSAERLKGVDSTLKIQPAELGDSAMYLCASSLRRTGGTEAFFGQGTRLTVV.

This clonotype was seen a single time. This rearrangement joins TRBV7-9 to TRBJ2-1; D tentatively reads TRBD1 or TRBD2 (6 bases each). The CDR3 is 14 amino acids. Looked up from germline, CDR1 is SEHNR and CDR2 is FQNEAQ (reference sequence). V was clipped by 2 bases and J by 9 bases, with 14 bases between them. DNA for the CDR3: TGTGCCAGCAGCTTATTGACTAGAGGGGGTGAGCAGTTCTTC. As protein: CASSLLTRGGEQFF.

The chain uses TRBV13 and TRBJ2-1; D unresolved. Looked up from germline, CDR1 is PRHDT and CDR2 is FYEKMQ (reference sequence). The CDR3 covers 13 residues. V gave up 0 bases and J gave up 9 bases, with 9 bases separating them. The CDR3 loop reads CASSLGAVAEQFF. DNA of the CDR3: TGTGCCAGCAGCTTAGGGGCAGTAGCTGAGCAGTTCTTC.

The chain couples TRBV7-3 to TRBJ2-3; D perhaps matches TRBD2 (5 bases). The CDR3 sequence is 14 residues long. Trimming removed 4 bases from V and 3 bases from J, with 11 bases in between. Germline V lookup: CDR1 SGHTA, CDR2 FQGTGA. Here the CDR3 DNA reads TGTGCCAGCAGCTCAACTAGTGGGACAGATACGCAGTATTTT. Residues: CASSSTSGTDTQYF. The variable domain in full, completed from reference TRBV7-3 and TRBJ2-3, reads GAGVSQTPSNKVTEKGKYVELRCDPISGHTALYWYRQSLGQGPEFLIYFQGTGAADDSGLPNDRFFAVRPEGSVSTLKIQRTERGDSAVYLCASSSTSGTDTQYFGPGTRLTVL.

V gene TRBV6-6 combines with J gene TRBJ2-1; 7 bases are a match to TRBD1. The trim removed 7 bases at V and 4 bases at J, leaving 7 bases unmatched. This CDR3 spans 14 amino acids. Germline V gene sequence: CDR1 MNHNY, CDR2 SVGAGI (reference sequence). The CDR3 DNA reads TGTGCCAGCACCGATACAGGGGCGTACAATGAGCAGTTCTTC. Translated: CASTDTGAYNEQFF.

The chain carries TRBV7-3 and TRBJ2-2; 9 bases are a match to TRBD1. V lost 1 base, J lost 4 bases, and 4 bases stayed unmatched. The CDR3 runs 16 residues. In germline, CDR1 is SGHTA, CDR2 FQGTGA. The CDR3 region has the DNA TGTGCCAGCAGCTTAAGCGGGACAGGGACCACCGGGGAGCTGTTTTTT. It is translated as CASSLSGTGTTGELFF.

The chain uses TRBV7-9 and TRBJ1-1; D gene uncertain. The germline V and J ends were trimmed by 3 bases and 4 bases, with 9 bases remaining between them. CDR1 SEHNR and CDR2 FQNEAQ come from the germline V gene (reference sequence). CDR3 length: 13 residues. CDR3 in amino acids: CASSFQVGTEAFF. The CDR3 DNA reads TGTGCCAGCAGCTTTCAGGTGGGCACTGAAGCTTTCTTT.

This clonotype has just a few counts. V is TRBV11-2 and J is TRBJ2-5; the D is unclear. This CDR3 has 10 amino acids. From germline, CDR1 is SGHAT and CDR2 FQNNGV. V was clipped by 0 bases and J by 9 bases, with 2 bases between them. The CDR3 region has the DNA TGTGCCAGCAGCTTAGACTCCCAGTACTTC. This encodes CASSLDSQYF.

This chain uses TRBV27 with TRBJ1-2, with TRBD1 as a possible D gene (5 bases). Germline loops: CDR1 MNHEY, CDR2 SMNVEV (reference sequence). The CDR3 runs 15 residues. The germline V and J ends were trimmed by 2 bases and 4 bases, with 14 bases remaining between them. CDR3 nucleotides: TGTGCCAGCAGTTTAAGGGTTCTTGGGGGCTATGGCTACACCTTC. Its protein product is CASSLRVLGGYGYTF.

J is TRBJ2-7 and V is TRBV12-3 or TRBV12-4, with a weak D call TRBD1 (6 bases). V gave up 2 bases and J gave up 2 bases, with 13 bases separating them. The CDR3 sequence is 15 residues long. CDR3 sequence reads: CASSLIDRSPYEQYF. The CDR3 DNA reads TGTGCCAGCAGTTTAATCGACAGGAGTCCCTACGAGCAGTACTTC.

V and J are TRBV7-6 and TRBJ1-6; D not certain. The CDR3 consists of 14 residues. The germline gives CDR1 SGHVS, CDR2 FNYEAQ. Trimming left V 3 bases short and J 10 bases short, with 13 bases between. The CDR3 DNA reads TGTGCCAGCAGCTTCGGGGAAGTAAGATCACCCCTCCACTTT. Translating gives CASSFGEVRSPLHF.